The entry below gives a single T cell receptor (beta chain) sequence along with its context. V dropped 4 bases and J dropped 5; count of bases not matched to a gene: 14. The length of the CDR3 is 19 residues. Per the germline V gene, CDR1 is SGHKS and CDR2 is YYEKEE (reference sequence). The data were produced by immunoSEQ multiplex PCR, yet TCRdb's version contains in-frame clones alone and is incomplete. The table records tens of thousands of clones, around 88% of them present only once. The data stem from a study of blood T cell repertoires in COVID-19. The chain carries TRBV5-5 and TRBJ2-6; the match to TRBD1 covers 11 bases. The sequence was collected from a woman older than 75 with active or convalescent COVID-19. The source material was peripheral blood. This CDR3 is CASSGTRTGGPSRANVLTF. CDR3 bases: TGTGCCAGCAGCGGAACAAGGACAGGGGGCCCCAGCAGGGCCAACGTCCTGACTTTC.